The 13 T cell receptor beta chains below all came from one sample that was sequenced in a study of CD8 T cells in ankylosing spondylitis. Using its own MiXCR run on the 5' RACE reads, TCRdb lists one record per CDR3 protein. The data show over 200,000 distinct CDR3 sequences, with 18% seen just once and 40% to 50% held by the top ten. The antigens these receptors bind are not known. Overall study results and limits: Within ankylosing spondylitis blood, a TCR beta motif made up of eight or nine highly homologous variants appeared to be characteristic.

The specimen was blood, either unsorted or a sorted T cell fraction (not recorded which). Source of these receptors: a male donor with ankylosing spondylitis.

The chain combines TRBV6-1 with TRBJ2-2; 9 bases are a match to TRBD1. In germline, CDR1 is MNHNS, CDR2 SASEGT. J was trimmed by 7 bases and V by 6 bases; bases with no gene match: 6. The CDR3 runs to 14 residues. The chain's CDR3 is CASRATGGGGELFF. In nucleotides, the CDR3 is TGTGCCAGCAGGGCTACAGGGGGCGGCGGGGAGCTGTTTTTT.

This clonotype was seen a handful of times. V and J are TRBV10-3 and TRBJ2-7, with 10 bases matching TRBD2. CDR1 and CDR2 from the germline V gene are ENHRY and SYGVKD. The CDR3 runs 17 residues. V was pared by 3 bases and J by 2 bases, with 10 bases of the junction left unmatched. CDR3 loop: CAISDSPGLALAYEQYF. In DNA form, the CDR3 reads TGTGCCATCAGTGATAGCCCGGGACTAGCGTTAGCCTACGAGCAGTACTTC.

The chain couples TRBV3-1 to TRBJ1-5; no firm D call. The CDR3 consists of 15 residues. Deletions cut 0 bases from V and 5 bases from J, with 11 bases between. The germline V gene has CDR1 LGHDT and CDR2 YNNKEL (reference sequence). Written as DNA, the CDR3 is TGTGCCAGCAGCCAAGACTATGTGGTCGATCAGCCCCAGCATTTT. Protein sequence: CASSQDYVVDQPQHF.

V usage is TRBV4-2 and J usage is TRBJ2-1, with 9 nucleotides matching TRBD2. The CDR3 has 15 residues. Germline V gives CDR1 LGHNA, CDR2 YNFKEQ. The V gene end was trimmed by 0 bases and the J gene end by 3 bases; junction bases not matched to a gene: 0. The CDR3 nucleotides are TGTGCCAGCAGCCAAGAGCGGGGGGGCTACAATGAGCAGTTCTTC. Its translation is CASSQERGGYNEQFF.

There are a few counts of this clonotype. The V and J genes are TRBV12-3 or TRBV12-4 and TRBJ2-1; no clear D. The CDR3 is made up of 15 amino acids. V lost 7 bases and J 2 bases, leaving 15 bases between the germline ends. CDR3 bases: TGTGCCAGCACCCCCGGTGGCCTCACCTACAATGAGCAGTTCTTC. It translates to CASTPGGLTYNEQFF.

The chain recombines TRBV7-3 with TRBJ2-2, with 8 bases aligning to TRBD1. V was clipped by 4 bases and J by 6 bases; unmatched bases: 7. CDR3 length: 15 amino acids. Germline V gene sequence: CDR1 SGHTA, CDR2 FQGTGA. The CDR3 region has the DNA TGTGCCAGCAGCTCCAAGACAGGGGTTTCCGGGGAGCTGTTTTTT. It yields the protein CASSSKTGVSGELFF. Variable domain in full (rest from reference TRBV7-3 and TRBJ2-2): GAGVSQTPSNKVTEKGKYVELRCDPISGHTALYWYRQSLGQGPEFLIYFQGTGAADDSGLPNDRFFAVRPEGSVSTLKIQRTERGDSAVYLCASSSKTGVSGELFFGEGSRLTVL.

This clonotype showed up just a few times. The CDR3 coding sequence is TGTGCCAGCAGTTTCCTAGCGGGCACCGGGGAGCTGTTTTTT. It encodes CASSFLAGTGELFF. V and J are TRBV6-2 or TRBV6-3 and TRBJ2-2; the match to TRBD2 covers 8 bases. The trim removed 4 bases at V and 4 bases at J, leaving 2 bases unmatched. Germline values: CDR1 MNHEY, CDR2 SVGEGT. This CDR3 spans 14 amino acids.

V and J are TRBV5-6 and TRBJ2-3; 7 bases agree with TRBD2. CDR3 size: 16 residues. The V gene's germline CDR1 is SGHDT and CDR2 YYEEEE. V dropped 4 bases and J dropped 3; count of bases not matched to a gene: 11. The chain's CDR3 is CASSPPPGLRTDTQYF. CDR3 in DNA: TGTGCCAGCAGCCCGCCACCGGGACTACGGACAGATACGCAGTATTTT.

This clonotype was detected a few times. The chain has TRBV2 and TRBJ2-3; maybe TRBD1 (6 bases). The germline gives CDR1 SNHLY, CDR2 FYNNEI. This CDR3 comprises 13 residues. V shed 6 bases and J shed 3 bases, with 10 bases lying between them. The chain's CDR3 is CASRLDRTDTQYF. The DNA for the CDR3 is TGTGCCAGCAGGTTGGACAGAACAGATACGCAGTATTTT.

The rearrangement links TRBV2 to TRBJ2-7; no clear D gene. V lost 6 bases, J lost 4 bases, and 7 bases lay in between. CDR3 size: 11 residues. The germline V gene has CDR1 SNHLY and CDR2 FYNNEI. The CDR3 DNA is TGTGCCAGCAGGGAGACATACGAGCAGTACTTC. This sequence encodes CASRETYEQYF. Drawing the rest from reference TRBV2 and TRBJ2-7, the complete variable domain is EPEVTQTPSHQVTQMGQEVILRCVPISNHLYFYWYRQILGQKVEFLVSFYNNEISEKSEIFDDQFSVERPDGSNFTLKIRSTKLEDSAMYFCASRETYEQYFGPGTRLTVT.

This clonotype was recorded a few times. The V gene is TRBV4-2, the J gene TRBJ2-3, with 8 nucleotides matching TRBD1. Unmatched junction bases numbered 12, after V lost 4 bases and J lost 3 bases. The germline CDR1 and CDR2 sequences are LGHNA and YNFKEQ. There are 17 residues in the CDR3. CDR3 amino acids: CASSPNAMTGETDTQYF. The CDR3 DNA is TGTGCCAGCAGCCCTAACGCAATGACAGGGGAGACAGATACGCAGTATTTT.

The chain is built from TRBV6-1 and TRBJ1-5; D unresolved. The CDR3 is 15 residues long. V lost 3 bases to trimming and J lost 3 bases, with 12 bases between them. CDR1 is MNHNS, CDR2 SASEGT, per germline. CDR3 coding DNA: TGTGCCAGCAGTGATTCGCAGTTCTTCAATCAGCCCCAGCATTTT. This codes for CASSDSQFFNQPQHF.

This clonotype has just a few counts. The J gene is TRBJ2-2, the V gene TRBV30, with a weak D call TRBD1 (6 bases). Looked up from germline, CDR1 is GTSNPN and CDR2 is SVGIG (reference sequence). This CDR3 region has 14 residues. Trimming pared 4 bases from V and 5 bases from J, leaving 14 bases between. For the CDR3, the DNA is TGTGCCTGGACCATCACAGGGCAAACCGGGGAGCTGTTTTTT. Translating gives CAWTITGQTGELFF.